The clone carrying this T cell receptor (beta chain) showed up just a few times. The source of the sample is a study of T cells in Graves' hyperthyroidism and ophthalmopathy. The investigators amplified TCR beta CDR3 regions from RNA transcripts. The HTBI primer set served for first-round RT-PCR of the TCR CDR3. TCRdb processed the multiplex PCR reads anew with MiXCR; each CDR3 protein has one entry. The data contain nearly 750,000 distinct CDR3 sequences, approximately 40% of them singletons. This CDR3 has 18 residues. Trimming removed 0 bases from V and 3 bases from J; junction bases left unmatched: 8. CDR1 MGHDK and CDR2 SYGVNS come from the germline V gene.

This receptor was taken from a woman aged 35 to 49 with Graves' hyperthyroidism. The sample taken for sequencing was blood. The chain combines TRBV25-1 with TRBJ2-2; 9 nucleotides match TRBD2. The CDR3 coding sequence is TGTGCCAGCAGTGAATATATAGCTAGCGGGGTCGACACCGGGGAGCTGTTTTTT. It encodes CASSEYIASGVDTGELFF. The full variable domain, with the rest looked up from reference TRBV25-1 and TRBJ2-2, is EADIYQTPRYLVIGTGKKITLECSQTMGHDKMYWYQQDPGMELHLIHYSYGVNSTEKGDLSSESTVSRIRTEHFPLTLESARPSHTSQYLCASSEYIASGVDTGELFFGEGSRLTVL.